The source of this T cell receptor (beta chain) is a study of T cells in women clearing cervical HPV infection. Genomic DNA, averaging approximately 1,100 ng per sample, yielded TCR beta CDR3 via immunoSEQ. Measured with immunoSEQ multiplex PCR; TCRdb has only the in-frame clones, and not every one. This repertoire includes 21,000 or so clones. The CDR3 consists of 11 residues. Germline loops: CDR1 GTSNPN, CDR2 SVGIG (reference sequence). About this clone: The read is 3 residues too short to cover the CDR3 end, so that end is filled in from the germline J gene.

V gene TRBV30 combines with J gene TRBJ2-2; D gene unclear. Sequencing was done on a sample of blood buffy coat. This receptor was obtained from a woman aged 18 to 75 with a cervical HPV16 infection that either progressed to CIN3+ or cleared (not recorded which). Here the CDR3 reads CAWEQNEKLFF. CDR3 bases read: TGTGCCTGGGAACAAAATGAAAAG.